A single sample gave rise to the 21 T cell receptor beta chains below, sequenced in a study of blood T cell repertoires in COVID-19. Clones were read by immunoSEQ multiplex PCR, and TCRdb kept only the in-frame ones, dropping some. The table shows tens of thousands of clones, with 65% to 90% occurring only once. The sequenced sample was peripheral blood. The receptors shown here come from a human donor in a cohort sampled during active COVID-19.

Points on this clone: An end of the junction does not agree with germline; a read error may underlie this. This chain connects TRBV19 to TRBJ2-5; 16 positions agree with TRBD2. CDR3 length: 16 amino acids. CDR1 and CDR2 (germline): LNHDA, SQIVND (reference sequence). The chain's CDR3 is CASSTGLAGGQGTQYF. Written as DNA, the CDR3 is TGTGCCAGTAGTACGGGACTAGCGGGGGGGCAAGGGACCCAGTACTTC.

J is TRBJ2-6 and V is TRBV28; possible D gene TRBD1, 8 bases. This CDR3 spans 17 amino acids. Trimming left V 5 bases short and J 1 base short, with 15 bases between. CDR1 and CDR2 from the germline V gene are MDHEN and SYDVKM. The chain's CDR3 is CASSTTGGVSGANVLTF. CDR3 sequence (DNA): TGTGCCAGCAGTACCACAGGGGGGGTGTCTGGGGCCAACGTCCTGACTTTC.

The rearrangement uses TRBV24-1 and TRBJ2-7; 7 bases align to TRBD2. CDR3 size: 15 residues. The ends lost 3 bases at V and 6 bases at J; junction bases unmatched: 10. CDR1 and CDR2 from the germline V gene are KGHDR and SFDVKD. CDR3: CATSDGSGWGVEQYF. The DNA of the CDR3 is TGTGCCACCAGTGATGGTAGCGGGTGGGGAGTCGAGCAGTACTTC.

This clone came up a few times. The rearrangement uses TRBV9 and TRBJ2-7; 11 bases map to TRBD2. Per germline, CDR1 SGDLS and CDR2 YYNGEE. The CDR3 has 15 amino acids. The junction had 2 bases not matched to a gene; V was cut back by 0 bases and J by 3 bases. The CDR3 region is CASSVAGTSGYEQYF. In nucleotides, the CDR3 is TGTGCCAGCAGCGTAGCTGGGACTAGCGGCTACGAGCAGTACTTC.

The chain has TRBV4-2 and TRBJ2-1, with 7 bases aligning to TRBD2. Germline trimming cut 7 bases from V and 5 bases from J; bases unmatched to any gene: 20. Germline V gene lookup returns CDR1 LGHNA and CDR2 YNFKEQ. This CDR3 is built from 18 residues. The CDR3 DNA reads as TGTGCCAGCATCCGAAACCCCACTGGGGCTAGCGGAAACAATGAGCAGTTCTTC. Translating gives CASIRNPTGASGNNEQFF.

The V gene is TRBV6-5, the J gene TRBJ1-1; D gene unclear. V lost 5 bases to trimming and J lost 3 bases, with 7 bases between them. This CDR3 comprises 12 residues. CDR1 is MNHEY and CDR2 is SVGAGI in the germline V gene. The chain's CDR3 is CASSTQDTEAFF. CDR3 sequence (DNA): TGTGCCAGCAGTACGCAGGACACTGAAGCTTTCTTT.

The chain uses TRBV7-6 and TRBJ1-5; D perhaps matches TRBD1 (6 bases). Per the germline V gene, CDR1 is SGHVS and CDR2 is FNYEAQ. V shed 5 bases and J shed 0 bases, with 11 bases lying between them. CDR3 length: 15 residues. Written as DNA, the CDR3 is TGTGCCAGCAGCCTCCAGGACAGTAGCAATCAGCCCCAGCATTTT. This sequence encodes CASSLQDSSNQPQHF.

This clone turned up a few times. The chain combines TRBV6-6 with TRBJ2-5, with 7 bases that match TRBD1. Germline V lookup: CDR1 MNHNY, CDR2 SVGAGI (reference sequence). CDR3 length: 14 amino acids. Trimming at V came to 2 bases and at J to 3 bases, leaving 3 bases not matched to a gene. CDR3 DNA sequence: TGTGCCAGCAGTTACAGACAGGGAAAAGAGACCCAGTACTTC. It encodes CASSYRQGKETQYF.

The rearrangement uses TRBV29-1 and TRBJ2-1; no definite D call. This CDR3 has 10 amino acids. Trimming cost V 6 bases and J 10 bases, with 10 bases left between them. The V gene's germline CDR1 is SQVTM and CDR2 ANQGSEA. The CDR3 nucleotides are TGCAGCGTCGGTAGTTGGGAGCAGTTCTTC. Translating gives CSVGSWEQFF.

The V gene is TRBV4-1, the J gene TRBJ2-6, with 7 bases fitting TRBD1. V was clipped by 4 bases and J by 0 bases; unmatched bases: 12. CDR1 and CDR2 from the germline V gene are MGHRA and YSYEKL. There are 19 residues in the CDR3. This chain's CDR3 is CASSPAGTDESSGANVLTF. The CDR3 DNA is TGCGCCAGCAGCCCCGCCGGGACAGACGAAAGCTCTGGGGCCAACGTCCTGACTTTC.

This chain connects TRBV5-1 to TRBJ2-3, with D uncertain. The ends were cut back, 0 bases at V and 3 bases at J, with 8 bases in the middle. This CDR3 is built from 14 residues. The V gene's germline CDR1 is SGHRS and CDR2 YFSETQ. In nucleotides, the CDR3 is TGCGCCAGCAGCTTGGAGCCTTCTACAGATACGCAGTATTTT. Protein sequence: CASSLEPSTDTQYF.

The J gene is TRBJ2-1, the V gene TRBV6-1, with D possibly matching TRBD1 (5 bases). V lost 3 bases to trimming and J lost 4 bases, with 19 bases between them. The CDR3 is 17 residues long. Germline CDR1 reads MNHNS; CDR2 reads SASEGT. CDR3 amino acids: CASSELFGPTVYNEQFF. The CDR3 DNA reads TGTGCCAGCAGTGAGCTTTTTGGTCCGACAGTATACAATGAGCAGTTCTTC.

V and J are TRBV6-5 and TRBJ2-5; 8 bases align to TRBD2. This CDR3 region has 15 residues. V was clipped by 6 bases and J by 2 bases; unmatched bases: 8. The germline V gene has CDR1 MNHEY and CDR2 SVGAGI. CDR3 sequence (DNA): TGTGCCAGCAGAGCCGGGACTAGTCGTCAAGAGACCCAGTACTTC. It yields the protein CASRAGTSRQETQYF.

The count of this clone is one. The gene calls are TRBV3-1 (or the pseudogene TRBV3-2) and TRBJ1-1; 9 bases fit TRBD1. Germline V gene lookup returns CDR1 LGHDT and CDR2 YNNKEL (reference sequence). CDR3 length: 15 residues. V shed 4 bases, J shed 1 base, and the junction held 4 bases outside the gene matches. CDR3 amino acids: CASSPPGQGNTEAFF. CDR3 sequence (DNA): TGTGCCAGCAGCCCCCCGGGACAGGGGAACACTGAAGCTTTCTTT.

The chain couples TRBV6-1 to TRBJ1-5; 7 nucleotides agree with TRBD1. The V and J ends lost 3 bases and 3 bases, in that order; junction bases with no gene match: 14. The CDR3 loop spans 18 amino acids. CDR1 and CDR2 (germline): MNHNS, SASEGT. This CDR3 is CASSEVWDSLSFNQPQHF. CDR3 sequence (DNA): TGTGCCAGCAGTGAGGTCTGGGACAGCCTCTCCTTCAATCAGCCCCAGCATTTT.

V and J are TRBV5-1 and TRBJ2-2; perhaps TRBD1 as D (6 bases). V was clipped by 4 bases and J by 2 bases, with 12 bases between them. Germline CDR1 reads SGHRS; CDR2 reads YFSETQ. CDR3 size: 15 residues. The CDR3 nucleotides are TGCGCCAGCAGCCCGGGGACACCAAACACCGGGGAGCTGTTTTTT. It translates to CASSPGTPNTGELFF.

The chain employs TRBV19 and TRBJ2-6; 14 bases map to TRBD2. V shed 5 bases, J shed 0 bases, and the junction held 9 bases outside the gene matches. The CDR3 extends over 20 amino acids. Germline V lookup: CDR1 LNHDA, CDR2 SQIVND (reference sequence). The CDR3 protein is CASSSGLAGGIASGANVLTF. For the CDR3, the DNA is TGTGCCAGTAGTTCCGGACTAGCGGGAGGCATCGCCTCTGGGGCCAACGTCCTGACTTTC.

The chain has TRBV19 and TRBJ1-3, with D maybe TRBD1 (6 bases). The CDR3 has 16 amino acids. Germline-derived CDR1 and CDR2 are LNHDA and SQIVND (reference sequence). The ends were cut back, 0 bases at V and 4 bases at J, with 13 bases in the middle. The CDR3 nucleotides read TGTGCCAGTAGTATAGAGGGCGACAGGACGGGAAACACCATATATTTT. Its protein is CASSIEGDRTGNTIYF.

The chain is built from TRBV5-1 and TRBJ2-7, with 9 bases identical to TRBD1. The CDR3 length is 15 residues. Germline CDR1 is SGHRS and CDR2 is YFSETQ. J gave up 5 bases and V 4 bases, and 10 bases lay outside the gene matches. The CDR3 coding sequence is TGCGCCAGCAGCCCGGGCGGGACAGGGAGCAACGAGCAGTACTTC. This sequence encodes CASSPGGTGSNEQYF.

The gene calls are TRBV6-4 and TRBJ2-1; 15 bases map to TRBD2. The V gene end was trimmed by 0 bases and the J gene end by 4 bases; junction bases not matched to a gene: 4. Germline assignment: CDR1 MRHNA and CDR2 SNTAGT. CDR3 length: 18 residues. The CDR3 nucleotides read TGTGCCAGCAGTGACTCGAGAGGGACTAGCGGGGGGTACAATGAGCAGTTCTTC. It is translated as CASSDSRGTSGGYNEQFF.

This chain uses TRBV2 with TRBJ2-2; perhaps TRBD2 as D (6 bases). The germline gives CDR1 SNHLY, CDR2 FYNNEI. The CDR3 spans 14 residues. V was shortened by 7 bases and J by 2 bases, with 11 bases between the two germline ends. The CDR3 loop is CASTGLKNTGELFF. The CDR3 DNA reads TGTGCCAGCACGGGACTGAAAAACACCGGGGAGCTGTTTTTT. Full variable domain (outside the CDR3, taken from reference TRBV2 and TRBJ2-2): EPEVTQTPSHQVTQMGQEVILRCVPISNHLYFYWYRQILGQKVEFLVSFYNNEISEKSEIFDDQFSVERPDGSNFTLKIRSTKLEDSAMYFCASTGLKNTGELFFGEGSRLTVL.